The 14 T cell receptor beta chains given below trace back to one sample, sequenced in a study of beta chain features in type 1 diabetes. Every bit of the isolated RNA underwent reverse transcription, so sequencing read expressed TCRB transcripts. Assay used: immunoSEQ multiplex PCR; TCRdb lists only in-frame clones, some missing. In the table there are about 900,000 clones, 17% of which are singletons. Material: naive CD4+ T cells from blood. Receptors originate from a young woman in good health.

V and J are TRBV27 and TRBJ1-1; 7 bases map to TRBD1. This CDR3 is 15 amino acids long. CDR1 is MNHEY and CDR2 is SMNVEV in the germline V gene (reference sequence). V trimming: 6 bases; J trimming: 4 bases; junction bases outside the gene matches: 11. The DNA for the CDR3 is TGTGCCAGCAGGAAGACAGGGCTCGGGGCCACTGAAGCTTTCTTT. It codes for CASRKTGLGATEAFF.

Only a few counts were recorded for this clone. The CDR3 region has the DNA TGTGCCACCAGCAGAGAAGGGACTAGCGGGAGACTTGAGCAGTTCTTC. This sequence encodes CATSREGTSGRLEQFF. V usage is TRBV15 and J usage is TRBJ2-1, with 14 bases aligning to TRBD2. Germline trimming cut 0 bases from V and 9 bases from J; bases unmatched to any gene: 4. Per germline, CDR1 LNHNV and CDR2 YYDKDF (reference sequence). This CDR3 region has 16 residues.

This clone was detected only a few times. The rearrangement links TRBV7-8 to TRBJ2-4; D tentatively fits TRBD1 or TRBD2 (5 bases each). The CDR3 has 14 residues. Germline loops: CDR1 SGHVS, CDR2 FQNEAQ. V gave up 6 bases and J gave up 5 bases, with 14 bases separating them. In DNA, the CDR3 is TGTGCCAGCAGAAGGGACCTAACCCAAAACATTCAGTACTTC. Its translation is CASRRDLTQNIQYF.

This clone showed up just a few times. The chain has TRBV25-1 and TRBJ2-1; a weak D match, TRBD2 (6 bases). The CDR3 spans 14 residues. The germline CDR1 and CDR2 sequences are MGHDK and SYGVNS. Trimming removed 6 bases at V and 3 bases at J, with 12 bases between. CDR3 amino acids: CASRGSGGYNEQFF. In DNA, the CDR3 is TGTGCCAGCAGGGGTAGCGGAGGCTACAATGAGCAGTTCTTC.

This clone appeared a few times. This rearrangement joins TRBV4-3 to TRBJ2-3, with TRBD2 matching 10 bases. Per the germline V gene, CDR1 is LGHNA and CDR2 is YSLEER. The junction had 8 bases not matched to a gene; V was cut back by 2 bases and J by 3 bases. The CDR3 is 17 residues long. The CDR3 spells CASSQHRLAGTTDTQYF. The CDR3 nucleotides are TGCGCCAGCAGCCAACACCGACTAGCGGGTACTACAGATACGCAGTATTTT.

This clone was detected a few times. The chain couples TRBV15 to TRBJ2-3; no firm D call. CDR3 length: 12 residues. V was cut by 4 bases and J by 3 bases, with 5 bases left in between. The V gene's germline CDR1 is LNHNV and CDR2 YYDKDF (reference sequence). The CDR3 sequence: CATSKVTDTQYF. The CDR3, as DNA: TGTGCCACCAGCAAAGTGACAGATACGCAGTATTTT. Filled out from reference TRBV15 and TRBJ2-3, the complete variable domain reads DAMVIQNPRYQVTQFGKPVTLSCSQTLNHNVMYWYQQKSSQAPKLLFHYYDKDFNNEADTPDNFQSRRPNTSFCFLDIRSPGLGDTAMYLCATSKVTDTQYFGPGTRLTVL.

The genes are TRBV11-2 and TRBJ2-3; TRBD2 agrees at 10 bases. The CDR3 sequence is 13 residues long. V shed 9 bases and J 3 bases; nucleotides not matched to a gene: 3. Germline V gene sequence: CDR1 SGHAT, CDR2 FQNNGV. The CDR3 loop reads CASELAGTDTQYF. CDR3 coding DNA: TGTGCCAGTGAACTAGCGGGGACAGATACGCAGTATTTT.

The chain joins TRBV7-9 to TRBJ2-3; unclear D gene. The germline V gene encodes CDR1 SEHNR and CDR2 FQNEAQ (reference sequence). Trimming removed 5 bases at V and 1 base at J, with 13 bases between. The CDR3 runs to 15 residues. This CDR3 reads CASSLHTGRTDTQYF. The CDR3 DNA reads TGTGCCAGCAGCCTTCATACTGGACGCACAGATACGCAGTATTTT.

The sample holds a few counts of this clone. The V and J genes are TRBV29-1 and TRBJ2-3; weak D call: TRBD2 (6 bases). Trimming stripped 4 bases from V and 2 bases from J, with 7 bases between. The germline V gene has CDR1 SQVTM and CDR2 ANQGSEA. This CDR3 comprises 12 residues. The chain's CDR3 is CSVAGDTDTQYF. DNA for the CDR3: TGCAGCGTTGCGGGGGACACAGATACGCAGTATTTT.

This chain links TRBV2 with TRBJ2-7; TRBD2 agrees at 11 bases. From germline, CDR1 is SNHLY and CDR2 FYNNEI. The CDR3 has 14 amino acids. After removal of 8 bases from V and 6 bases from J, the junction contained 9 bases not matched to a gene. As DNA, the CDR3 is TGTGCCAGCCGCACCCCCGGGACTAGCGGCGAGCAGTACTTC. Amino acid sequence: CASRTPGTSGEQYF.

This chain connects TRBV19 to TRBJ2-5; D perhaps matches TRBD1 (5 bases). Trimming stripped 6 bases from V and 5 bases from J, with 19 bases between. CDR1 LNHDA and CDR2 SQIVND come from the germline V gene (reference sequence). This CDR3 spans 15 amino acids. CDR3: CASSRLRQSRETQYF. The DNA for the CDR3 is TGTGCCAGTAGCAGACTCCGACAGTCTCGGGAGACCCAGTACTTC.

This clone has just a few counts. The chain uses TRBV6-1 and TRBJ2-2, with D possibly being TRBD1 (5 bases). V was trimmed by 4 bases and J by 4 bases, leaving 16 bases between them. This CDR3 is 16 amino acids long. Germline assignment: CDR1 MNHNS and CDR2 SASEGT. The CDR3 sequence is CASSVSISQGTGELFF. Here the CDR3 DNA reads TGTGCCAGCAGTGTCAGTATCAGCCAGGGCACCGGGGAGCTGTTTTTT.

This clone came up a few times. The chain carries TRBV9 and TRBJ2-2; maybe TRBD2 (6 bases). Germline V gene sequence: CDR1 SGDLS, CDR2 YYNGEE. The CDR3 loop spans 13 amino acids. Trimming pared 3 bases from V and 7 bases from J, leaving 10 bases between. CDR3 region: CASSATSYGELFF. The CDR3 bases are TGTGCCAGCAGCGCGACTAGTTACGGGGAGCTGTTTTTT.

The sample holds a few counts of this clone. J is TRBJ2-3 and V is TRBV29-1, with D unclear. Germline values: CDR1 SQVTM, CDR2 ANQGSEA. The CDR3 runs 18 residues. V shed 4 bases and J shed 2 bases, with 25 bases lying between them. CDR3 in amino acids: CSVGRGLVTRTITDTQYF. CDR3 coding DNA: TGCAGCGTTGGCCGAGGCCTCGTGACTCGTACGATCACAGATACGCAGTATTTT.